This entry features one T cell receptor (beta chain) sequence. Its antigen remains unidentified. Trimming took off 0 bases at V and 4 bases at J, with 10 bases between the two ends. The V gene's germline CDR1 is MGHRA and CDR2 YSYEKL. The CDR3 consists of 15 residues. Cultured CD4+ T-cell DNA underwent Oncomine TCR Beta short-read sequencing. In TCRdb, the PCR reads were re-called with MiXCR into one record per CDR3 protein. The sample holds roughly 15,000 distinct CDR3 sequences, approximately 49% seen once. Treatment defined: 10-day PBMC culture with coronavirus spike peptide pools or control peptides (ViraFEST assay). IL-2 (approximately 10 IU/ml) and peptide pools (approximately 10 ug/ml) were added to cultures of two million PBMCs per well. This record comes from a study of vaccination and CD4 T cells after COVID-19. Background on the study: SARS-CoV-2, HCoV-NL63, HCoV-OC43 and HCoV-229E supplied the overlapping spike peptides used to stimulate cells.

Findings of the study overall: Within the convalescent patients, spike mono-reactivity was found in 304 of 307 vaccine-specific clones.

Sequenced sample: CD4+ T cells from blood, cultured in vitro. J is TRBJ1-5 and V is TRBV4-1; D is possibly TRBD1 (6 bases). The source is a human donor who had recovered from COVID-19. CDR3 sequence: CASSQDPGENQPQHF. Here the CDR3 DNA reads TGCGCCAGCAGCCAAGATCCAGGGGAGAATCAGCCCCAGCATTTT.